These 5 T cell receptor beta chains were all obtained from the same sample, sequenced in a study of cytomegalovirus exposure and HLA in healthy donors. Sequencing used immunoSEQ multiplex PCR; TCRdb keeps in-frame clones, though not all of them. The sample lists roughly 330,000 clones; about nine tenths were seen once. The sample was PBMCs. The receptors derive from a woman aged 25 to 45 in good health and CMV-seropositive.

The genes are TRBV2 and TRBJ2-7; D unclear. CDR3 length: 15 amino acids. Trimming left V 3 bases short and J 2 bases short, with 14 bases between. The V gene's germline CDR1 is SNHLY and CDR2 FYNNEI. CDR3 bases: TGTGCCAGCAGTGATTGGTGGAGTACCGCCTACGAGCAGTACTTC. Translating it yields CASSDWWSTAYEQYF.

This clone has a count of ten or more. V gene TRBV5-1 combines with J gene TRBJ1-5; 7 nucleotides line up with TRBD1. CDR1 and CDR2 from the germline V gene are SGHRS and YFSETQ. V trimming: 3 bases; J trimming: 1 base; junction bases outside the gene matches: 4. The CDR3 consists of 15 residues. In DNA form, the CDR3 reads TGCGCCAGCAGCTGGACAGGATTAAGCAATCAGCCCCAGCATTTT. Translated, it gives CASSWTGLSNQPQHF. Together with reference TRBV5-1 and TRBJ1-5, the CDR3 gives the full variable domain: KAGVTQTPRYLIKTRGQQVTLSCSPISGHRSVSWYQQTPGQGLQFLFEYFSETQRNKGNFPGRFSGRQFSNSRSEMNVSTLELGDSALYLCASSWTGLSNQPQHFGDGTRLSIL.

This chain uses TRBV9 with TRBJ2-7, with 7 bases fitting TRBD2. V lost 4 bases and J lost 2; bases outside the gene matches: 9. The CDR3 has 15 amino acids. CDR1 SGDLS and CDR2 YYNGEE come from the germline V gene. CDR3 sequence: CASSPFREATYEQYF. In nucleotides, the CDR3 is TGTGCCAGCAGCCCTTTCCGGGAGGCTACCTACGAGCAGTACTTC.

The chain is built from TRBV6-5 and TRBJ2-1; tentative D call: TRBD1 (5 bases). CDR1 MNHEY and CDR2 SVGAGI come from the germline V gene. V was pared by 5 bases and J by 8 bases, with 19 bases between. This CDR3 is 15 amino acids long. The CDR3 protein is CASSPLGVNWDEQFF. CDR3 sequence (DNA): TGTGCCAGCAGTCCCCTAGGGGTTAATTGGGATGAGCAGTTCTTC.

The rearrangement links TRBV28 to TRBJ2-7; D is unclear. The CDR3 totals 15 residues. Trimming shortened V by 3 bases and J by 7 bases, and 19 bases separated the two germline ends. CDR1 is MDHEN, CDR2 SYDVKM, per germline. The CDR3 loop is CASSLKVEGIMEQYF. DNA of the CDR3: TGTGCCAGCAGTTTGAAGGTTGAAGGGATAATGGAGCAGTACTTC.